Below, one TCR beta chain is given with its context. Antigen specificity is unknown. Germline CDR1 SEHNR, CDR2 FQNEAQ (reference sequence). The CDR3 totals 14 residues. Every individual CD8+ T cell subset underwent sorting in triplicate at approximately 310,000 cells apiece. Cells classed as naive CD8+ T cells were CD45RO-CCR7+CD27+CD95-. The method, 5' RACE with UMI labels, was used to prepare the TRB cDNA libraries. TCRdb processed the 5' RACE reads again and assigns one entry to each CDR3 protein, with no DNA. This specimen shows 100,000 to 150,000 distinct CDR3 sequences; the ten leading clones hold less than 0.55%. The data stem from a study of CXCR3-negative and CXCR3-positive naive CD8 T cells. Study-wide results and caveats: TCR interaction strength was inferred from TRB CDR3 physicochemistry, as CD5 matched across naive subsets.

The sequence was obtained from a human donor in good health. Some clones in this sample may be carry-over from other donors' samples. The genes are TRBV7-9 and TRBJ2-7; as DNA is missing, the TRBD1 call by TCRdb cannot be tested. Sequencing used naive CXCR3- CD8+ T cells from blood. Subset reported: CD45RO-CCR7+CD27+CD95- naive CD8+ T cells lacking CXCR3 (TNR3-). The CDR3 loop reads CASSLGPGSYEQYF.